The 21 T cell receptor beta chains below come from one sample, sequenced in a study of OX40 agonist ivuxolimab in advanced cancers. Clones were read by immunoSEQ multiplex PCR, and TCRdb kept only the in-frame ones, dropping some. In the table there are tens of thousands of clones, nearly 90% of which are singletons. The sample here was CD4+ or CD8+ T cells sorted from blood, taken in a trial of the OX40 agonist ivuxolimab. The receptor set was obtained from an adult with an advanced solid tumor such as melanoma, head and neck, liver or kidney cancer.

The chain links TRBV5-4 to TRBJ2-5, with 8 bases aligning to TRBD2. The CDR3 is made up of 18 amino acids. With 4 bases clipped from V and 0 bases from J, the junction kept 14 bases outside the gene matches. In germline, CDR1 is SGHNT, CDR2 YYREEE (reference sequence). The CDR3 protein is CASSQDGRVAGHQETQYF. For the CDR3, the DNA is TGTGCCAGCAGCCAAGATGGAAGAGTAGCGGGGCACCAAGAGACCCAGTACTTC.

In DNA, the CDR3 is TGTGCCAGCAGTAGCCGGTCCGGGGCCAACGTCCTGACTTTC. This gives the protein CASSSRSGANVLTF. The chain has TRBV2 and TRBJ2-6; D unresolved. Germline values: CDR1 SNHLY, CDR2 FYNNEI. The V end lost 5 bases, the J end lost 4 bases, and 9 bases lay between the germline ends. The CDR3 is made up of 14 amino acids.

The CDR3 loop reads CASNERGWNTEAFF. In nucleotides, the CDR3 is TGCGCCAGCAACGAGAGGGGCTGGAACACTGAAGCTTTCTTT. The chain employs TRBV5-1 and TRBJ1-1; possible D gene TRBD1, 5 bases. The CDR3 spans 14 residues. The ends were cut back, 6 bases at V and 1 base at J, with 13 bases in the middle. Germline V lookup: CDR1 SGHRS, CDR2 YFSETQ. The full variable domain, completed using reference TRBV5-1 and TRBJ1-1, is KAGVTQTPRYLIKTRGQQVTLSCSPISGHRSVSWYQQTPGQGLQFLFEYFSETQRNKGNFPGRFSGRQFSNSRSEMNVSTLELGDSALYLCASNERGWNTEAFFGQGTRLTVV.

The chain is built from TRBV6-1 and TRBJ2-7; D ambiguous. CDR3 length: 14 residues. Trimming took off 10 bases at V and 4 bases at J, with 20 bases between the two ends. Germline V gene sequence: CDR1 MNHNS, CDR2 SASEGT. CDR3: CAISSSMGIYEQYF. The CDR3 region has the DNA TGTGCCATCAGCTCTTCCATGGGAATTTACGAGCAGTACTTC.

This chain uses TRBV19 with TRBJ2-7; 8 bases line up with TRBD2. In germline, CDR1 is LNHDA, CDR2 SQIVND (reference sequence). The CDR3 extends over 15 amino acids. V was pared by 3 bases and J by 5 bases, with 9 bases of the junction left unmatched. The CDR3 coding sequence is TGTGCCAGTAGTATTGGGGGACTAGAGTTGAACGAGCAGTACTTC. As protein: CASSIGGLELNEQYF.

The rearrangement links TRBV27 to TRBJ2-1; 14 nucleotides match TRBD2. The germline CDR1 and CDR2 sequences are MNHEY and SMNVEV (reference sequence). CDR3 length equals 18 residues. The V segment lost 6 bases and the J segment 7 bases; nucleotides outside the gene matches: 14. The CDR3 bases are TGTGCCAGCAGGAGGGGACTAGCGGGAGAGGGGCTTGAAAATGAGCAGTTCTTC. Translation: CASRRGLAGEGLENEQFF.

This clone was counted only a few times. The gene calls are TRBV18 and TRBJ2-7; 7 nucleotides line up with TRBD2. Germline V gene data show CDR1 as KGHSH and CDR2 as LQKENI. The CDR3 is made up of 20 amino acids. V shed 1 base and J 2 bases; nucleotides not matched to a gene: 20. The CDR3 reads CASSPRDLADDPFWAYEQYF. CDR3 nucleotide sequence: TGTGCCAGCTCACCACGGGATCTAGCGGACGACCCCTTCTGGGCCTACGAGCAGTACTTC.

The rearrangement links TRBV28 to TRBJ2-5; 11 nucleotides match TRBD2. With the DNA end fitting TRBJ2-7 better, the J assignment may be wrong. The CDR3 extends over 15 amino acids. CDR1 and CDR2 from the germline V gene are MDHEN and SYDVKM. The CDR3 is CASSPGTSGSYEQYF. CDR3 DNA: TGTGCCAGCAGCCCCGGGACTAGCGGCTCCTACGAGCAGTACTTC.

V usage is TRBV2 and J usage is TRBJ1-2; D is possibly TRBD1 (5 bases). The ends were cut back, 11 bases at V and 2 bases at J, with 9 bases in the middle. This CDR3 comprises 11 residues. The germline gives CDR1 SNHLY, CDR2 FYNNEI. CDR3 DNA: TGTGCCGGGACGGTGAACTATGGCTACACCTTC. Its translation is CAGTVNYGYTF. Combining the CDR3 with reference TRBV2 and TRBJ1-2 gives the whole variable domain EPEVTQTPSHQVTQMGQEVILRCVPISNHLYFYWYRQILGQKVEFLVSFYNNEISEKSEIFDDQFSVERPDGSNFTLKIRSTKLEDSAMYFCAGTVNYGYTFGSGTRLTVV.

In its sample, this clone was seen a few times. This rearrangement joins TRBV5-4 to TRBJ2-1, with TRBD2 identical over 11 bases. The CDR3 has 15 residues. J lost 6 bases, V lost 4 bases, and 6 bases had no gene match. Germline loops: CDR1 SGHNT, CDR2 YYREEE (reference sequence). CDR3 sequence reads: CASSLGTSGFNEQFF. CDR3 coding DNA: TGTGCCAGCAGCCTCGGGACTAGCGGTTTCAATGAGCAGTTCTTC. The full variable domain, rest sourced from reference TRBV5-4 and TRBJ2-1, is ETGVTQSPTHLIKTRGQQVTLRCSSQSGHNTVSWYQQALGQGPQFIFQYYREEENGRGNFPPRFSGLQFPNYSSELNVNALELDDSALYLCASSLGTSGFNEQFFGPGTRLTVL.

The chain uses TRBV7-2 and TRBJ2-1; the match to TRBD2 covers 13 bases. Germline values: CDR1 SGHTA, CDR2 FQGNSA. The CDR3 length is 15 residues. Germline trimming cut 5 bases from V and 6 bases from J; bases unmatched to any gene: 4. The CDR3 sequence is CASSPGLAGTNEQFF. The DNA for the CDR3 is TGTGCCAGCAGCCCGGGACTAGCGGGAACCAATGAGCAGTTCTTC.

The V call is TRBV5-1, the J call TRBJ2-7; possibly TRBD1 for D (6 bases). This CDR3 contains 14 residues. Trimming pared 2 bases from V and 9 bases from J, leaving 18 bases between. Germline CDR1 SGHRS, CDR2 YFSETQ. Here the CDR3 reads CASSFSWTEGGQYF. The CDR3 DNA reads TGCGCCAGCAGCTTCTCTTGGACAGAGGGCGGGCAGTACTTC.

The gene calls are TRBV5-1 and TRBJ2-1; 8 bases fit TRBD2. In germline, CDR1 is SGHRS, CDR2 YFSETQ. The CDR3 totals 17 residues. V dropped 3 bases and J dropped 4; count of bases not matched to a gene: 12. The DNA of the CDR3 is TGCGCCAGCAGCTCGCCGGGGGAACTAGCGGAATACAATGAGCAGTTCTTC. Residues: CASSSPGELAEYNEQFF.

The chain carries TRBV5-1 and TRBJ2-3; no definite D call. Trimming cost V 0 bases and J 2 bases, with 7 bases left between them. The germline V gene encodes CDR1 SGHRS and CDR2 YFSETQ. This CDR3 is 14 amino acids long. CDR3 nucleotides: TGCGCCAGCAGCTTGGACCTACCCACAGATACGCAGTATTTT. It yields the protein CASSLDLPTDTQYF.

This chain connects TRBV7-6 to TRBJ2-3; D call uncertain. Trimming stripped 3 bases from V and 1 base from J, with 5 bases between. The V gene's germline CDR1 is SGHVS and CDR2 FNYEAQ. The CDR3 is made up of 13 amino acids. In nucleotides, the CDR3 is TGTGCCAGCAGCTTCACAGGCACAGATACGCAGTATTTT. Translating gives CASSFTGTDTQYF.

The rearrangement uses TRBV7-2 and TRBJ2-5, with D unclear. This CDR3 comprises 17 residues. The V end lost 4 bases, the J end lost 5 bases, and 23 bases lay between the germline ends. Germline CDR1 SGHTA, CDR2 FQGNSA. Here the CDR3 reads CASSSRRPRPQRETQYF. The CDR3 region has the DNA TGTGCCAGCAGCTCCCGAAGGCCCCGCCCTCAGAGGGAGACCCAGTACTTC. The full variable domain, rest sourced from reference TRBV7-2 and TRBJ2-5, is GAGVSQSPSNKVTEKGKDVELRCDPISGHTALYWYRQSLGQGLEFLIYFQGNSAPDKSGLPSDRFSAERTGGSVSTLTIQRTQQEDSAVYLCASSSRRPRPQRETQYFGPGTRLLVL.

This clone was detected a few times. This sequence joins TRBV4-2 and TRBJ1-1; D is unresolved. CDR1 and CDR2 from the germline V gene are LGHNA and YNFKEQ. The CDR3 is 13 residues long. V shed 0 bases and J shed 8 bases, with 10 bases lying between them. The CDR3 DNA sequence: TGTGCCAGCAGCCAAGATCGAGGCAGGGAAGCTTTCTTT. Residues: CASSQDRGREAFF.

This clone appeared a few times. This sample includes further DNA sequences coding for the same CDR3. In DNA, the CDR3 is TGTGCCAGCAGCCGGGACCCACGATACGAGCAGTACTTC. Protein sequence: CASSRDPRYEQYF. The J gene is TRBJ2-7, the V gene TRBV6-6; D is perhaps TRBD1 or TRBD2 (5 bases each). The V gene lost 6 bases and the J gene lost 4 bases, with 13 bases spanning the gap. The germline CDR1 and CDR2 sequences are MNHNY and SVGAGI (reference sequence). This CDR3 is 13 amino acids long.

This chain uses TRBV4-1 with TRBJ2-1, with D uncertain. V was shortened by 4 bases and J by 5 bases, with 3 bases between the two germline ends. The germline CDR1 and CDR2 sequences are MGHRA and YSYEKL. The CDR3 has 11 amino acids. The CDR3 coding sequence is TGCGCCAGCAGCCGACACAATGAGCAGTTCTTC. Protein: CASSRHNEQFF.

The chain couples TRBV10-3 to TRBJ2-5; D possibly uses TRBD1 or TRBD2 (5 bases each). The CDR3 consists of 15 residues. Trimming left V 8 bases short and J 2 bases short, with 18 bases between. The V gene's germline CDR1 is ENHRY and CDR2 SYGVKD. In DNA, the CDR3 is TGTGCCATCTTATTCGGGGCGGGTTCGCAAGAGACCCAGTACTTC. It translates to CAILFGAGSQETQYF.

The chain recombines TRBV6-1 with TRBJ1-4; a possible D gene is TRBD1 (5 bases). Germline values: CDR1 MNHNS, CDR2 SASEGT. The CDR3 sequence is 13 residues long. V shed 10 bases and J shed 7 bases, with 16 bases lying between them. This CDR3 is CATHRTLVEKLFF. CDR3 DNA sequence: TGTGCCACCCACAGGACGCTCGTTGAAAAACTGTTTTTT.